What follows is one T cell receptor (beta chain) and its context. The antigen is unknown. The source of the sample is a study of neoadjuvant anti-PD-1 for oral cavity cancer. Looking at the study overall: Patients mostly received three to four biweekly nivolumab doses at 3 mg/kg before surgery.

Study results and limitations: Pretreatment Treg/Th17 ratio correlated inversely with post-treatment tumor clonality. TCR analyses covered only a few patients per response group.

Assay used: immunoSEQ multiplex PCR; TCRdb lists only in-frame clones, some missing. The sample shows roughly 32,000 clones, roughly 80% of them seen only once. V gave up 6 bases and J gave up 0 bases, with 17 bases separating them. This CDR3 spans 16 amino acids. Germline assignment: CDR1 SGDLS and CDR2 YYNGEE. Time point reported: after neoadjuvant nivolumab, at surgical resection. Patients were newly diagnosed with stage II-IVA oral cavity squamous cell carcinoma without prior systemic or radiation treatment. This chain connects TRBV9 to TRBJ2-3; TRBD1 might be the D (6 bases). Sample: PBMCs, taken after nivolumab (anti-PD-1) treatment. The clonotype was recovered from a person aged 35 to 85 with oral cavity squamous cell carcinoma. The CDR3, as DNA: TGTGCCAGCACTCTTACAGGGTTAACTAGCACAGATACGCAGTATTTT. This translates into CASTLTGLTSTDTQYF.